Below, one TCR beta chain is given with its context. Its antigen is still unknown. These data are taken from a study of TIL therapy for anti-PD-1-resistant metastatic lung cancer. At the level of the study: By whole-exome sequencing, median non-synonymous tumor mutation burden was more than 1.2 mutations per megabase.

Trimming removed 4 bases from V and 8 bases from J; junction bases left unmatched: 8. The germline V gene has CDR1 SGHDT and CDR2 YYEEEE. The CDR3 sequence is 14 residues long. Findings and caveats of the study: Patients were highly selected, enriched for treatment-naive, never-smoker and oncogene-addicted cases.

Stated time point: pre-treatment sample, taken before nivolumab and TIL therapy. Sequencing used immunoSEQ v3. Survey-level samples got approximately 1.8 million read pairs; deep-level samples got roughly 4.5-6 million. Here immunoSEQ multiplex PCR was the method, and the copy in TCRdb shows in-frame clones only, minus some. Here the sample spans 50,000 to 70,000 clones, over 75% being singletons. Sequenced material: blood, taken at baseline. The chain employs TRBV5-6 and TRBJ1-4, with TRBD1 matching over 7 bases. The clonotype was recovered from a person aged 25 to 80 with non-small cell lung cancer. The CDR3 spells CASSRRTGVEKLFF. The CDR3 DNA reads TGTGCCAGCAGCCGACGAACAGGGGTAGAAAAACTGTTTTTT. Complete variable domain (other parts from reference TRBV5-6 and TRBJ1-4): DAGVTQSPTHLIKTRGQQVTLRCSPKSGHDTVSWYQQALGQGPQFIFQYYEEEERQRGNFPDRFSGHQFPNYSSELNVNALLLGDSALYLCASSRRTGVEKLFFGSGTQLSVL.